This T cell receptor beta chain came from a study of identical twins. From germline, CDR1 is MNHEY and CDR2 SVGAGI. The germline V and J ends were trimmed by 2 bases and 5 bases, with 8 bases remaining between them. The CDR3 is 13 residues long. Via MiXCR, TCRdb re-called the 5' RACE reads, giving one row per CDR3 protein. The sample lists about 250,000 distinct CDR3 sequences, approximately 7.9% occurring once. This sample also belongs to another study, concerning yellow fever vaccine responses in identical twins.

Material for sequencing was CD8+ T cells sorted from blood. This sequence joins TRBV6-5 and TRBJ2-3; D unresolved. This clonotype was obtained from a woman between 18 and 29 years old in good health. The CDR3: CASSYPEGDTQYF. CDR3 nucleotide sequence: TGTGCCAGCAGTTACCCCGAAGGAGATACGCAGTATTTT.